The present entry profiles one TCR beta chain with its context. Its antigen remains unknown. This entry comes from a study of cytomegalovirus exposure and HLA in healthy donors. Study-wide context: Across under 450 genotyped donors, roughly 80% landed in the Caucasian-associated ancestry cluster. Study-wide points: As a later analysis revealed, most CMV-associated TCR beta chains appeared HLA-restricted.

Per germline, CDR1 MNHEY and CDR2 SMNVEV (reference sequence). Trimming pared 3 bases from V and 3 bases from J, leaving 15 bases between. The CDR3 is 16 amino acids. PCR used 60 Vbeta primers and 13 Jbeta primers. TCRdb keeps only in-frame clones here, not all; method: immunoSEQ multiplex PCR. Among tens of thousands of clones listed, about 72% were seen once. This rearrangement joins TRBV27 to TRBJ2-1; D is possibly TRBD2 (7 bases). This receptor was obtained from a man between 45 and 60 years old in good health and CMV-seropositive. The sequenced sample was PBMCs. The chain's CDR3 is CASSFRGGAYYNEQFF. The CDR3 bases are TGTGCCAGCAGTTTTAGAGGGGGGGCCTACTACAATGAGCAGTTCTTC.